This is a list of T cell receptor beta chains from one sample in a study of identical twins. TCRdb recomputed calls from the 5' RACE reads with MiXCR, one row per CDR3 protein. This table holds 430,000 or so distinct CDR3 sequences, approximately 24% found once. The same specimen was also included in a second study, on T cells expressing NK-cell markers.

Sequenced input: CD4+ T cells sorted from blood. These receptors came from a young woman in good health. Both conserved end residues are part of each CDR3. The D gene is left open where the match is weak. Clone size is given for some rows only: seen once, a few or many times, or a class if the clone is expanded.

d_gene	j_gene	v_gene	abundance	CDR3aa	CDR3nt
-	TRBJ2-3	TRBV24-1	-	CATSPGPRADTQYF	TGTGCCACCAGCCCTGGCCCGCGGGCAGATACGCAGTATTTT
-	TRBJ2-5	TRBV5-1	-	CASSFYGGEETQYF	TGCGCCAGCAGCTTTTATGGCGGTGAGGAGACCCAGTACTTC
-	TRBJ2-3	TRBV20-1	few	CSARDAPRADTQYF	TGCAGTGCTAGAGATGCCCCTAGGGCAGATACGCAGTATTTT
TRBD2	TRBJ2-4	TRBV20-1	few	CSARDLTSGGSNIQYF	TGCAGTGCTAGAGACCTAACTAGCGGGGGGTCAAACATTCAGTACTTC
-	TRBJ2-3	TRBV12-3/TRBV12-4	many	CASSLSGSDTQYF	TGTGCCAGCAGTTTAAGCGGTAGTGATACGCAGTATTTT
-	TRBJ2-2	TRBV7-9	few	CASSSQIGELFF	TGTGCCAGCAGCAGTCAGATCGGGGAGCTGTTTTTT
-	TRBJ2-7	TRBV20-1	-	CSAQSWTDPTTDYEQYF	TGCAGTGCTCAATCTTGGACAGACCCTACGACGGACTACGAGCAGTACTTC
-	TRBJ2-7	TRBV21-1	-	CASSRGTSGNLQSHEQYF	TGTGCCAGCAGCAGGGGGACTAGCGGAAATCTCCAAAGCCACGAGCAGTACTTC
TRBD2	TRBJ2-3	TRBV20-1	-	CSATTLAGPTDTQYF	TGCAGTGCTACCACCCTAGCGGGGCCAACAGATACGCAGTATTTT
TRBD2	TRBJ2-3	TRBV9	-	CASSVARGGLDTQYF	TGTGCCAGCAGCGTGGCCCGGGGGGGTTTAGATACGCAGTATTTT
-	TRBJ1-6	TRBV29-1	few	CSVGQGGNSPLHF	TGCAGCGTTGGTCAGGGTGGTAATTCACCCCTCCACTTT
-	TRBJ1-2	TRBV15	-	CATSRDVGGIYGYTF	TGTGCCACCAGCAGAGATGTGGGAGGGATCTATGGCTACACCTTC
-	TRBJ1-2	TRBV6-1	few	CASSGTQGAFYGYTF	TGTGCCAGCAGTGGTACGCAAGGGGCATTCTATGGCTACACCTTC
TRBD1	TRBJ2-1	TRBV6-2/TRBV6-3	-	CASILGGGNEQFF	TGTGCCAGCATTCTAGGGGGCGGGAATGAGCAGTTCTTC
-	TRBJ2-7	TRBV5-5	many	CASSLARSSYEQYF	TGTGCCAGCAGCTTGGCCAGATCCTCCTACGAGCAGTACTTC
-	TRBJ2-1	TRBV3-1	-	CASSQDVAVGEQFF	TGTGCCAGCAGCCAAGATGTGGCAGTGGGTGAGCAGTTCTTC
-	TRBJ1-6	TRBV12-3/TRBV12-4	few	CASSLGGPLLHF	TGTGCCAGCAGTTTAGGGGGACCGCTGCTCCACTTT
TRBD1	TRBJ2-1	TRBV7-9	-	CASSPGTGGRNEQFF	TGTGCCAGCAGCCCCGGGACAGGGGGACGGAATGAGCAGTTCTTC
-	TRBJ2-5	TRBV29-1	-	CSVEGRRGRETQYF	TGCAGCGTTGAAGGGAGGCGGGGGCGGGAGACCCAGTACTTC
-	TRBJ2-7	TRBV20-1	-	CSGLGRTYEQYF	TGCAGTGGCCTGGGACGGACTTACGAGCAGTACTTC
TRBD1	TRBJ1-1	TRBV12-5	-	CASGLRSGGLVNTEAFF	TGTGCTAGTGGTTTACGCTCAGGGGGCCTGGTGAACACTGAAGCTTTCTTT
TRBD2	TRBJ2-5	TRBV5-1	-	CASSLSGGPQETQYF	TGTGCCAGCAGCCTCAGCGGGGGCCCCCAAGAGACCCAGTACTTC
TRBD2	TRBJ2-7	TRBV7-2	few	CASRKRLAGASYEQYF	TGTGCCAGCAGGAAAAGACTAGCGGGAGCATCCTACGAGCAGTACTTC
-	TRBJ2-3	TRBV27	-	CASSLSKDTQYF	TGTGCCAGCAGTTTATCAAAGGATACGCAGTATTTT
-	TRBJ2-7	TRBV27	-	CASSLKDGSYEQYF	TGTGCCAGCAGTTTAAAGGACGGGTCCTACGAGCAGTACTTC
-	TRBJ2-6	TRBV11-3	-	CASSSLSGANVLTF	TGTGCCAGCAGCTCCCTCTCTGGGGCCAACGTCCTGACTTTC
-	TRBJ1-2	TRBV7-9	-	CASSLSGPGSGYTF	TGTGCCAGCAGCTTAAGTGGGCCGGGGTCTGGCTACACCTTC
TRBD1	TRBJ2-7	TRBV27	few	CASSFASGTGDYEQYF	TGTGCCAGCAGTTTTGCCTCCGGGACAGGAGACTACGAGCAGTACTTC
TRBD1	TRBJ1-6	TRBV12-3/TRBV12-4	-	CASSDDRASSPLHF	TGTGCCAGCAGTGATGACAGGGCTTCTTCACCCCTCCACTTT
-	TRBJ2-7	TRBV7-9	many	CASSLDLGQIPTYEQYF	TGTGCCAGCAGCTTAGATCTAGGTCAGATTCCCACCTACGAGCAGTACTTC